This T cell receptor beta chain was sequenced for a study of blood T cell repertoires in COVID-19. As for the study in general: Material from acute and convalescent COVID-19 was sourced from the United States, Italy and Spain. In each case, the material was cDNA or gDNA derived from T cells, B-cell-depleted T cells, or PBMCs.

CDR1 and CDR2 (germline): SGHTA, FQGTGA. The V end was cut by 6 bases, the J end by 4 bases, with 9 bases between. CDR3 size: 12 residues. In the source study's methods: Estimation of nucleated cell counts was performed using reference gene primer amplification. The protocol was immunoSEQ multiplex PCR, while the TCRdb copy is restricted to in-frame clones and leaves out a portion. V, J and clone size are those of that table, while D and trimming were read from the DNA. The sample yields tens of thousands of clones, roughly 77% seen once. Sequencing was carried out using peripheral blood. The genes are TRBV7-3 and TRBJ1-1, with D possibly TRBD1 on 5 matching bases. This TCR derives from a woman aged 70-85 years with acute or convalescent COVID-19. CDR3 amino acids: CASRYQGTEAFF. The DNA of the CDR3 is TGTGCCAGCAGGTACCAGGGCACTGAAGCTTTCTTT.